The 7 T cell receptor beta chains below come from one sample, sequenced in a study of graft-versus-host responses after intestinal transplantation. Co-plated with around 200,000 CFSE-labeled responder cells were around 200,000 irradiated, violet-dye-labeled stimulator cells. The data were produced by immunoSEQ multiplex PCR, yet TCRdb's version contains in-frame clones alone and is incomplete. The sample consists of about 15,000 clones, 30% to 40% of them appearing once. Source: alloreactive CD8+ T cells from a mixed lymphocyte reaction culture, taken before intestinal transplant. The subset was: CFSE-low proliferating T cells sorted from roughly six-day pre-transplant mixed lymphocyte reaction (GvH or HvG direction). These receptors were taken from a human patient who received an intestinal transplant.

The CDR3 is CASSGGPTDTQYF. The CDR3, as DNA: TGTGCCAGTTCGGGGGGTCCCACAGATACGCAGTATTTT. The rearrangement uses TRBV7-9 and TRBJ2-3, with 7 bases identical to TRBD2. The CDR3 has 13 residues. Trimming removed 9 bases from V and 2 bases from J; junction bases left unmatched: 5. The germline V gene encodes CDR1 SEHNR and CDR2 FQNEAQ (reference sequence).

This rearrangement joins TRBV30 to TRBJ1-3, with D hard to call. Germline V gene data show CDR1 as GTSNPN and CDR2 as SVGIG (reference sequence). This CDR3 contains 13 residues. V gave up 4 bases and J gave up 0 bases, with 7 bases separating them. The DNA of the CDR3 is TGTGCCTGGAATTCCTACTCTGGAAACACCATATATTTT. Amino acids: CAWNSYSGNTIYF.

The V gene is TRBV30, the J gene TRBJ2-7; TRBD1 is a possible D gene (5 bases). The CDR3 sequence is 13 residues long. In germline, CDR1 is GTSNPN, CDR2 SVGIG (reference sequence). With 4 bases removed from V and 6 bases from J, the gap between germline ends came to 16 bases. CDR3 sequence (DNA): TGTGCCTGGACCCCCATAGGGGCCGGCGAGCAGTACTTC. Encoded protein: CAWTPIGAGEQYF. The full variable domain, with the rest looked up from reference TRBV30 and TRBJ2-7, is SQTIHQWPATLVQPVGSPLSLECTVEGTSNPNLYWYRQAAGRGLQLLFYSVGIGQISSEVPQNLSASRPQDRQFILSSKKLLLSDSGFYLCAWTPIGAGEQYFGPGTRLTVT.

This clone was counted a few times. The chain uses TRBV6-6 and TRBJ1-5; D gene ambiguous. The CDR3 spans 14 residues. Trimming shortened V by 1 base and J by 4 bases, and 8 bases separated the two germline ends. Germline CDR1 is MNHNY and CDR2 is SVGAGI (reference sequence). The chain's CDR3 is CASSYFPGNQPQHF. The CDR3, as DNA: TGTGCCAGCAGTTACTTTCCGGGGAATCAGCCCCAGCATTTT.

The V gene is TRBV7-8, the J gene TRBJ2-7, with 9 bases lining up with TRBD1. The J segment lost 0 bases and the V segment lost 4 bases, leaving 7 bases of the junction unmatched. Germline CDR1 and CDR2: SGHVS and FQNEAQ. The CDR3 is 16 amino acids. This CDR3 is CASSYNPGQGSYEQYF. The CDR3 bases are TGTGCCAGCAGCTATAACCCGGGACAGGGCTCCTACGAGCAGTACTTC.

This clone was observed a handful of times. The gene calls are TRBV7-9 and TRBJ2-1, with 12 bases matching TRBD2. This CDR3 spans 16 amino acids. CDR1 is SEHNR and CDR2 is FQNEAQ in the germline V gene (reference sequence). J lost 4 bases, V lost 4 bases, and 5 bases had no gene match. The CDR3 loop reads CASSSSGTSGYNEQFF. Written as DNA, the CDR3 is TGTGCCAGCAGCTCCTCCGGGACTAGCGGGTACAATGAGCAGTTCTTC. The full variable domain, with the rest looked up from reference TRBV7-9 and TRBJ2-1, is DTGVSQNPRHKITKRGQNVTFRCDPISEHNRLYWYRQTLGQGPEFLTYFQNEAQLEKSRLLSDRFSAERPKGSFSTLEIQRTEQGDSAMYLCASSSSGTSGYNEQFFGPGTRLTVL.

The chain carries TRBV4-3 and TRBJ1-1; 7 nucleotides align to TRBD1. With 2 bases clipped from V and 7 bases from J, the junction kept 16 bases outside the gene matches. Germline lookup yields CDR1 LGHNA and CDR2 YSLEER. The CDR3 contains 17 residues. This chain's CDR3 is CASSQLWRGGRGSEAFF. CDR3 nucleotide sequence: TGCGCCAGCAGCCAACTATGGCGAGGGGGCAGGGGTAGTGAAGCTTTCTTT.